A selection of T cell receptor beta chains follows, all from one sample in a study of blood T cell repertoires in COVID-19. Generated by immunoSEQ multiplex PCR, the TCRdb table keeps only in-frame clones and is missing some. Of about 250,000 clones listed, approximately 86% are singletons. Specimen: peripheral blood. The source of these receptors is an older woman who had recovered from COVID-19. CDR3s include the opening cysteine and the closing phenylalanine or tryptophan. D genes are given only for firm matches. A clone size is listed for some rows: how often the clone was seen (once, few, many), or a class if it is expanded.

V,D,size,J,CDR3,DNA
TRBV7-9,TRBD1,.,TRBJ2-5,CASSLGTGMQETQYF,TGTGCCAGCAGCTTAGGGACAGGGATGCAAGAGACCCAGTACTTC
TRBV28,TRBD1,.,TRBJ2-5,CASSPRSGTGGGETQYF,TGTGCCAGCAGCCCCCGCTCCGGGACAGGGGGCGGTGAGACCCAGTACTTC
TRBV6-2/TRBV6-3,.,.,TRBJ2-3,CASSFRVTDTQYF,TGTGCCAGCAGTTTCCGGGTTACAGATACGCAGTATTTT
TRBV9,.,.,TRBJ2-7,CASSVRGGEQYF,TGTGCCAGCAGCGTCAGGGGCGGAGAGCAGTACTTC
TRBV5-5,TRBD2,.,TRBJ2-1,CASSPRGGIYNEQFF,TGTGCCAGCAGCCCCCGCGGGGGGATCTACAATGAGCAGTTCTTC
TRBV7-3,.,.,TRBJ2-2,CASSSLSTAYTGELFF,TGTGCCAGCAGCTCGTTGTCGACAGCTTACACCGGGGAGCTGTTTTTT
TRBV6-4,.,.,TRBJ1-2,CASRAPGGFGYTF,TGTGCCAGCAGGGCTCCGGGCGGGTTTGGCTACACCTTC
TRBV11-3,TRBD1,.,TRBJ1-1,CASSLRTGAGTEAFF,TGTGCCAGCAGCTTGAGGACAGGGGCGGGCACTGAAGCTTTCTTT
TRBV7-2,TRBD2,.,TRBJ2-3,CASSPRLAVSTDTQYF,TGTGCCAGCAGCCCCCGACTAGCGGTCAGCACAGATACGCAGTATTTT
TRBV29-1,.,once,TRBJ2-3,CSVRGSTDTQYF,TGCAGCGTAAGGGGAAGCACAGATACGCAGTATTTT
TRBV9,TRBD2,.,TRBJ2-3,CASSGSGGAWDTQYF,TGTGCCAGCAGTGGAAGCGGGGGGGCCTGGGATACGCAGTATTTT
TRBV6-1,TRBD1,.,TRBJ2-7,CASSAYPTGTGVSYEQYF,TGTGCCAGCAGTGCCTACCCGACGGGGACAGGGGTGTCCTACGAGCAGTACTTC
TRBV11-2,TRBD1,.,TRBJ2-5,CASSSLRGRETQYF,TGTGCCAGCAGCTCTCTCAGGGGGCGGGAGACCCAGTACTTC
TRBV6-1,TRBD1,once,TRBJ2-7,CASSEGTGAYEQYF,TGTGCCAGCAGTGAAGGGACAGGGGCCTACGAGCAGTACTTC
TRBV6-2/TRBV6-3,TRBD2,.,TRBJ2-3,CASSYALAGSTDTQYF,TGTGCCAGCAGTTACGCTCTAGCGGGGAGCACAGATACGCAGTATTTT
TRBV7-6,.,.,TRBJ1-1,CASSPRTAWDTEAFF,TGTGCCAGCAGCCCAAGGACAGCATGGGACACTGAAGCTTTCTTT
TRBV11-2,TRBD1,many,TRBJ2-7,CASSLDLIGQDFYEQYF,TGTGCCAGCAGCTTAGATCTAATAGGACAGGATTTTTACGAGCAGTACTTC
TRBV7-2,.,.,TRBJ2-3,CASSPRPSGVADTQYF,TGTGCCAGCAGCCCTAGGCCTTCAGGGGTCGCAGATACGCAGTATTTT
TRBV5-1,TRBD1,.,TRBJ2-7,CASSEQGQSYEQYF,TGCGCCAGCAGCGAACAGGGACAGTCCTACGAGCAGTACTTC
TRBV5-1,.,.,TRBJ1-5,CASSPVDGGNQPQHF,TGCGCCAGCAGCCCCGTAGACGGGGGGAACCAGCCCCAGCATTTT
TRBV1,.,.,TRBJ1-4,CTSSQGPSGAPLNEKLFF,TGCACCAGCAGCCAAGGACCCTCTGGGGCACCTCTTAATGAAAAACTGTTTTTT
TRBV19,.,.,TRBJ1-1,CASSTGGTAVNTEAFF,TGTGCCAGTAGTACGGGAGGGACCGCTGTGAACACTGAAGCTTTCTTT
TRBV7-8,TRBD1,.,TRBJ1-1,CASRTGGTEAFF,TGTGCCAGCAGGACAGGGGGCACTGAAGCTTTCTTT
TRBV11-3,.,once,TRBJ1-1,CASSPRHGEAFF,TGTGCCAGCAGCCCCAGACATGGTGAAGCTTTCTTT
TRBV3-1/TRBV3-2,.,few,TRBJ2-1,CASSQGLALYNEQFF,TGTGCCAGCAGCCAAGGGCTAGCGCTATACAATGAGCAGTTCTTC
TRBV7-9,.,.,TRBJ2-1,CASSTTLGARQFF,TGTGCCAGCAGCACAACCTTAGGGGCCAGGCAGTTCTTC
TRBV7-6,TRBD1,.,TRBJ2-7,CASSLERQGNYEQYF,TGTGCCAGCAGCTTAGAGAGACAGGGGAACTACGAGCAGTACTTC
TRBV6-5,TRBD1,.,TRBJ1-5,CAAKKDRGDYQPQHF,TGTGCCGCAAAGAAGGACAGGGGAGACTATCAGCCCCAGCATTTT